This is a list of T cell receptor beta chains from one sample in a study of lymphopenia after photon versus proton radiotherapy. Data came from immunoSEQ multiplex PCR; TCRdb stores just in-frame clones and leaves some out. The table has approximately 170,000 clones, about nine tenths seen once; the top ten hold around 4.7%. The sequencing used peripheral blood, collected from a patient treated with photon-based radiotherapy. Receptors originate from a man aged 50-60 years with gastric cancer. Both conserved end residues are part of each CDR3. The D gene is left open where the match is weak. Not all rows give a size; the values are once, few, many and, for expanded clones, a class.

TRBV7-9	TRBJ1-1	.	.	TGTGCCAGCAGCTTCGCGCACTCCACTGAAGCTTTCTTT	CASSFAHSTEAFF
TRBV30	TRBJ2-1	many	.	TGTGCCTGGAGGTTCAGCGGCCGCAATGAGCAGTTCTTC	CAWRFSGRNEQFF
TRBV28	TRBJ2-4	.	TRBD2	TGTGCCAGCAGTTTTTCCGGACTAGCGGGAGTGCCCAAAAACATTCAGTACTTC	CASSFSGLAGVPKNIQYF
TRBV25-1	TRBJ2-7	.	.	TGTGCCAGCAGTGAATATCCCACTTACGAGCAGTACTTC	CASSEYPTYEQYF
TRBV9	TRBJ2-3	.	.	TGTGCCAGCAGCGTTTCTGCTGTCACAGATACGCAGTATTTT	CASSVSAVTDTQYF
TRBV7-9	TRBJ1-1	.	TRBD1	TGTGCCAGCCGCACAGGGGAAGTGGACACTGAAGCTTTCTTT	CASRTGEVDTEAFF
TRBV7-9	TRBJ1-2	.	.	TGTGCCAGCAGCCCAGGCCGGGGATCCGGAGGAGGCTACACCTTC	CASSPGRGSGGGYTF
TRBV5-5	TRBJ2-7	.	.	TGTGCCAGCAGACCCGACAGCTCCTACGAGCAGTACTTC	CASRPDSSYEQYF
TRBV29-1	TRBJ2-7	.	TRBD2	TGCAGCGTGGACGGATTAGCGGGAGGATCCTACGAGCAGTACTTC	CSVDGLAGGSYEQYF
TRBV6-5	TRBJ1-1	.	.	TGTGCCAGCAGTTACGTAGGGGACACTGAAGCTTTCTTT	CASSYVGDTEAFF
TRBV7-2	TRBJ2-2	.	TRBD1	TGTGCCAGCAGCCCAGCCGGGACAGGAATCACCGGGGAGCTGTTTTTT	CASSPAGTGITGELFF
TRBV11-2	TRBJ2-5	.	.	TGTGCCAGCAGCTTAGCGGACGAGACCCAGTACTTC	CASSLADETQYF
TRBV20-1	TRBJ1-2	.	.	TGCAGTCCTACCCCCTATGGCTACACCTTC	CSPTPYGYTF
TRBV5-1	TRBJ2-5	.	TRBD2	TGCGCCAGCAGCGCGACTAGCGGCCAAGAGACCCAGTACTTC	CASSATSGQETQYF
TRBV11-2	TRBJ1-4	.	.	TGTGCCAGCAGCTTTGCCCCTGGGGGCTTGGCTAATGAAAAACTGTTTTTT	CASSFAPGGLANEKLFF
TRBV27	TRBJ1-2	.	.	TGTGCCACCGTTAATAACTATGGCTACACCTTC	CATVNNYGYTF
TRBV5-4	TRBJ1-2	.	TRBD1	TGTGCCAGCAGCCCGGACAGGGACTATGGCTACACCTTC	CASSPDRDYGYTF
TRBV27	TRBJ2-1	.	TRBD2	TGTGCCAGCAAACCCCCTCCGGGACTAGCGGGAGCTAATGAGCAGTTCTTC	CASKPPPGLAGANEQFF
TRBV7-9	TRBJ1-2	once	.	TGTGCCAGCAGCTCCTACCGGACAGCCTATGGCTACACCTTC	CASSSYRTAYGYTF
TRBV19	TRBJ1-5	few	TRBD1	TGTGCCAGTACTCACAGGGACAGTCAGCCCCAGCATTTT	CASTHRDSQPQHF
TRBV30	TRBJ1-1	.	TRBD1	TGTGCCCTCCACCAGGGGGGACTGAGAAACACTGAAGCTTTCTTT	CALHQGGLRNTEAFF
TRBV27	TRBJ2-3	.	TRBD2	TGTGCCAGCAGTTCCGGACTAGGGAGTGGCACAGATACGCAGTATTTT	CASSSGLGSGTDTQYF
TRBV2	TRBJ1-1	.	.	TGTGCCAGCAGTGAAGGTTTATTGGCGAACACTGAAGCTTTCTTT	CASSEGLLANTEAFF
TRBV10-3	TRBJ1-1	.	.	TGTGCCATCAGTGAGTCGGGATTTTCTGAAGCTTTCTTT	CAISESGFSEAFF
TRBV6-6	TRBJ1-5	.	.	TGTGCCAGCACTACCGACCCCCGCATACCCAATCAGCCCCAGCATTTT	CASTTDPRIPNQPQHF
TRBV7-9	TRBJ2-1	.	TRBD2	TGTGCCAGCAGCTCCGGACTAGCGGGAGTCCATGAGCAGTTCTTC	CASSSGLAGVHEQFF
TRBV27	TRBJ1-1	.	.	TGTGCCAGCAGTTCCTCGGCCCGGCGAGGCACTGAAGCTTTCTTT	CASSSSARRGTEAFF
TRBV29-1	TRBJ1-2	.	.	TGCAGCGTTACATCACAGGACGGCTATGGCTACACCTTC	CSVTSQDGYGYTF
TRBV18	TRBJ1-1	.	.	TGTGCCAGCTCCCCGAACACTGAAGCTTTCTTT	CASSPNTEAFF
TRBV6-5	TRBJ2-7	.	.	TGTGCCAGCAAAGGGGGAACCTACGAGCAGTACTTC	CASKGGTYEQYF
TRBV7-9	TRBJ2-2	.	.	TGTGCCAGCAGCTTACACCAGGGACGAGCCGGGGAGCTGTTTTTT	CASSLHQGRAGELFF
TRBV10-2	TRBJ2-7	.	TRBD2	TGCGCCAGCACAGAACTAGCGACCTCGTCCGAGCAGTACTTC	CASTELATSSEQYF
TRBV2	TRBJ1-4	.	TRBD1	TGTGCCAGCACTGGGACAGGTGTTAATGAAAAACTGTTTTTT	CASTGTGVNEKLFF
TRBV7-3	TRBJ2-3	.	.	TGTGCCAGCAGCTTTAGTCCGAGCACAGATACGCAGTATTTT	CASSFSPSTDTQYF
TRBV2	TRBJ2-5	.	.	TGTGCCAGCAAACATTCAAAAGAGACCCAGTACTTC	CASKHSKETQYF
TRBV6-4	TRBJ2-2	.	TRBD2	TGTGCCAGCAGTCCCCTAGCGGGAGAAACCGGGGAGCTGTTTTTT	CASSPLAGETGELFF
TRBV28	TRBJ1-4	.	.	TGTGCCAGCAGTTTATGGCAGGGTACTAATGAAAAACTGTTTTTT	CASSLWQGTNEKLFF